The 4 T cell receptor beta chains in this list originate from one sample, sequenced in a study of blood T cell repertoires in COVID-19. TCRdb's table, derived via immunoSEQ multiplex PCR, lists solely in-frame clones and lacks some. The table lists some 70,000 clones, 88% of them singletons, with about a tenth in the top ten. The sample was PBMCs or T cells enriched from blood (not recorded which). The source of these receptors is a woman aged 40 to 50 who had recovered from COVID-19.

CDR3 DNA: TGCGCCAGCCCGACCCAGTTGGGGGCAGATGGCTACACCTTC. This encodes CASPTQLGADGYTF. This sequence joins TRBV10-2 and TRBJ1-2, with a possible D match to TRBD1 (6 bases). Germline lookup yields CDR1 WSHSY and CDR2 SAAADI. This CDR3 is 14 amino acids long. V shed 8 bases and J shed 6 bases, with 19 bases lying between them.

The chain links TRBV11-1 to TRBJ1-1; D is uncertain. The length of the CDR3 is 12 residues. V was clipped by 5 bases and J by 4 bases, with 8 bases between them. Germline CDR1 and CDR2: SGHAT and FQDESV (reference sequence). The CDR3 loop reads CASSRAGTEAFF. As DNA, the CDR3 is TGTGCCAGCAGCCGCGCGGGCACTGAAGCTTTCTTT.

V and J are TRBV6-1 and TRBJ2-2; the D gene is possibly TRBD1 (5 bases). V lost 2 bases and J 4 bases, leaving 11 bases between the germline ends. CDR1 and CDR2 (germline): MNHNS, SASEGT. This CDR3 is 15 amino acids long. CDR3 protein: CASSEPRVITGELFF. The CDR3 DNA reads TGTGCCAGCAGTGAACCCAGGGTTATCACCGGGGAGCTGTTTTTT.

The chain couples TRBV5-6 to TRBJ1-6; D is undetermined. The V and J ends lost 0 bases and 0 bases respectively, with 4 bases between them. In germline, CDR1 is SGHDT, CDR2 YYEEEE. CDR3 length: 15 residues. The CDR3, as DNA: TGTGCCAGCAGCTTGGCTAGCTCCTATAATTCACCCCTCCACTTT. This encodes CASSLASSYNSPLHF.